The sequence of this TCR beta chain was determined in a study of blood T cell repertoires in COVID-19. As for the study in general: Italy, Spain and the United States were the sources of the convalescent and acute COVID-19 samples. T cells, B-cell-depleted T cells, or PBMCs provided the cDNA or gDNA that served as material.

In the source study's methods: Quantification of nucleated cells was approximated via reference gene primer amplification. The table came from immunoSEQ multiplex PCR; TCRdb's copy has only in-frame clones and leaves some out. The V and J calls and the clone size are those of that table, but D and trimming were determined from the DNA. The profile shows around 300,000 clones, about 85% of them singletons. Input material: peripheral blood. The source is a human donor in a cohort sampled during active COVID-19.

The CDR3 sequence: CASTIDPPDREYEQYF. CDR3 coding DNA: TGCGCCAGCACCATTGACCCCCCGGACAGGGAGTACGAGCAGTACTTC. The chain couples TRBV4-3 to TRBJ2-7; the match to TRBD1 covers 8 bases. The V and J ends lost 7 bases and 4 bases, in that order; junction bases with no gene match: 15. The CDR3 extends over 16 amino acids. The germline CDR1 and CDR2 sequences are LGHNA and YSLEER.